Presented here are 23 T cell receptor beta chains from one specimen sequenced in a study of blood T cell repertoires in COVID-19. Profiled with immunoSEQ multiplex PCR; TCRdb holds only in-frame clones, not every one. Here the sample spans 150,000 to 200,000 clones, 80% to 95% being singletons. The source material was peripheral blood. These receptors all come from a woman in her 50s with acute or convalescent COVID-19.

CDR3: CATPNFRLANEKLFF. CDR3 nucleotides: TGTGCCACCCCCAATTTCAGGCTTGCTAATGAAAAACTGTTTTTT. The chain has TRBV24-1 and TRBJ1-4; no clear D gene. The germline CDR1 and CDR2 sequences are KGHDR and SFDVKD. Trimming took 9 bases from V and 3 from J, leaving 16 bases between them. CDR3 length: 15 residues.

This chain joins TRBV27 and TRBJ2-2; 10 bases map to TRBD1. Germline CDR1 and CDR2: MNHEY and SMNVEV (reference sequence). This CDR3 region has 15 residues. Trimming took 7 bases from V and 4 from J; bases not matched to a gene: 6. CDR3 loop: CASTRQGAGTGELFF. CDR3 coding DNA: TGTGCCAGCACTAGACAGGGGGCGGGCACCGGGGAGCTGTTTTTT.

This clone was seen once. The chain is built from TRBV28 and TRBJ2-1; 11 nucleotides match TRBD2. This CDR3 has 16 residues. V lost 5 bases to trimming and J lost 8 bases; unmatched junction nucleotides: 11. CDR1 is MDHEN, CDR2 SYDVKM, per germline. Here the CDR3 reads CASSPAGLAVGDEQFF. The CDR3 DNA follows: TGTGCCAGCAGTCCGGCGGGACTAGCGGTGGGGGATGAGCAGTTCTTC.

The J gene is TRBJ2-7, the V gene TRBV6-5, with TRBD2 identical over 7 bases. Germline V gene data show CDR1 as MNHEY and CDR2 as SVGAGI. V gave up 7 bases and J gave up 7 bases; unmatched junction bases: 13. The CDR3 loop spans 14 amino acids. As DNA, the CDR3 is TGTGCCAGCAAACTGGGGGGGGACGAAGGTGAGCAGTACTTC. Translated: CASKLGGDEGEQYF.

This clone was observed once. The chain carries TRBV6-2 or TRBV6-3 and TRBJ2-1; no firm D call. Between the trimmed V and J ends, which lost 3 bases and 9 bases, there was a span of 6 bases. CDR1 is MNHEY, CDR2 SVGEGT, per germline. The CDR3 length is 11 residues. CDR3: CASSYEFEQFF. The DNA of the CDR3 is TGTGCCAGCAGTTATGAGTTTGAGCAGTTCTTC.

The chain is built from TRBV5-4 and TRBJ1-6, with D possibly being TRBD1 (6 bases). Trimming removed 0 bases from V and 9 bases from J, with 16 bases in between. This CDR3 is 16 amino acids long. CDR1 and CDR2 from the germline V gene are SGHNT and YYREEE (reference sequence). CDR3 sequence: CASSLETGPERSPLHF. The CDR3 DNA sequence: TGTGCCAGCAGCTTGGAAACAGGGCCAGAGCGTTCACCCCTCCACTTT.

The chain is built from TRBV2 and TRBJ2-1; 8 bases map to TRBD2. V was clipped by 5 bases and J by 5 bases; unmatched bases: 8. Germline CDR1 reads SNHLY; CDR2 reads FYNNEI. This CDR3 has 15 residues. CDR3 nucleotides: TGTGCCAGCAGTCTACTAGCGGCGGGGGACAATGAGCAGTTCTTC. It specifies CASSLLAAGDNEQFF. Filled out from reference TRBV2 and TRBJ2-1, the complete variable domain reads EPEVTQTPSHQVTQMGQEVILRCVPISNHLYFYWYRQILGQKVEFLVSFYNNEISEKSEIFDDQFSVERPDGSNFTLKIRSTKLEDSAMYFCASSLLAAGDNEQFFGPGTRLTVL.

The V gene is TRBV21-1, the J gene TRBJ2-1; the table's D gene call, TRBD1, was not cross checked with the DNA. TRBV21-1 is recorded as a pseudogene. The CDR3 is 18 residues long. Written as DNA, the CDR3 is TGTGCCAGCAGCAAGGTAAAGGGGGCGAAGAAGTCCTACAATGAGCAGTTCTTC. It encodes CASSKVKGAKKSYNEQFF.

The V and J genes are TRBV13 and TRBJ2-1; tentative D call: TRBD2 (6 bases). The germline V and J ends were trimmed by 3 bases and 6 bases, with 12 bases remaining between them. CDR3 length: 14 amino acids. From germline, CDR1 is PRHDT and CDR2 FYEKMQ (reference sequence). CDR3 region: CASSFGAGPNEQFF. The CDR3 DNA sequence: TGTGCCAGCAGCTTTGGGGCGGGGCCCAATGAGCAGTTCTTC.

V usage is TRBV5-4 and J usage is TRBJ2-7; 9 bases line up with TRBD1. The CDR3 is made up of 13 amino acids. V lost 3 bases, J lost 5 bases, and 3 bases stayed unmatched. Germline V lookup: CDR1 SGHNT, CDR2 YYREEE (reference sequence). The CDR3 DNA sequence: TGTGCCAGCAGCTGGACAGGGGAGGACGAGCAGTACTTC. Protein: CASSWTGEDEQYF.

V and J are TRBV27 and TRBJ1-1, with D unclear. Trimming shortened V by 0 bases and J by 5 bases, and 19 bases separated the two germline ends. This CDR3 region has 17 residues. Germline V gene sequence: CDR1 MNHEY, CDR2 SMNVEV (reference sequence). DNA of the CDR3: TGTGCCAGCAGTTTATCCCGTCTCAGAAGGAGGCAGACTGAAGCTTTCTTT. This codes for CASSLSRLRRRQTEAFF.

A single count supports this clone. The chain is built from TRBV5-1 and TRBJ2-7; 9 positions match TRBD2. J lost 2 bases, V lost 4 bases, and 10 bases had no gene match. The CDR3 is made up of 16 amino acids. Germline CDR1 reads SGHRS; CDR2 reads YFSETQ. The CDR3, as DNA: TGCGCCAGCAGCGCAGCCGAGCGGGGGGCCACCTACGAGCAGTACTTC. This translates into CASSAAERGATYEQYF.

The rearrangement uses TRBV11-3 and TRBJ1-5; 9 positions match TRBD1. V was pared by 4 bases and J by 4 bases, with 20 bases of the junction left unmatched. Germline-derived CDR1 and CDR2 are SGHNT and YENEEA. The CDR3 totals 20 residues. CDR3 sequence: CASSSLLSNSGQGLNQPQHF. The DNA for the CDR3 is TGTGCCAGCAGCTCCTTGCTTTCAAACTCGGGACAGGGTCTAAATCAGCCCCAGCATTTT.

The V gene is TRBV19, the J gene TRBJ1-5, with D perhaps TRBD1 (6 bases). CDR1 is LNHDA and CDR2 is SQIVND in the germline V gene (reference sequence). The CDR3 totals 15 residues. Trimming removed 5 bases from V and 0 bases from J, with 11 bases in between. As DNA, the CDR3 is TGTGCCAGTAGTGAACAGGGTCTTAGCAATCAGCCCCAGCATTTT. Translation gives CASSEQGLSNQPQHF.

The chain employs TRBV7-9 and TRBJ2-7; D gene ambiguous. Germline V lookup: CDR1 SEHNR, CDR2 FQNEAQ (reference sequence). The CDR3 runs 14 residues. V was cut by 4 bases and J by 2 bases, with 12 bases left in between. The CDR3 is CASSSYSSTYEQYF. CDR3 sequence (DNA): TGTGCCAGCAGCTCCTACAGTTCCACCTACGAGCAGTACTTC.

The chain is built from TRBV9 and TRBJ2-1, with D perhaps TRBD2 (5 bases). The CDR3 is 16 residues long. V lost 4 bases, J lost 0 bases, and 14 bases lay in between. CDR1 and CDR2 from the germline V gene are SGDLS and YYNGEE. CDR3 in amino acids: CASSPRTGSSYNEQFF. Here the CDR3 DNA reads TGTGCCAGCAGCCCTCGGACGGGAAGCTCCTACAATGAGCAGTTCTTC.

CDR3 bases: TGTGCCAGCAGCATCGGGAGAGGCAATGAGCAGTTCTTC. This encodes CASSIGRGNEQFF. The rearrangement links TRBV5-4 to TRBJ2-1; perhaps TRBD2 as D (6 bases). This CDR3 is built from 13 residues. With 4 bases removed from V and 6 bases from J, the gap between germline ends came to 11 bases. The germline V gene encodes CDR1 SGHNT and CDR2 YYREEE (reference sequence).

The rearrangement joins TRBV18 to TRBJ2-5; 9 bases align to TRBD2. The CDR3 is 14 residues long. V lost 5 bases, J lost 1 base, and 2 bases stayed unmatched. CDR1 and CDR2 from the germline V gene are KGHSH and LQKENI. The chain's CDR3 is CASSGTSRQETQYF. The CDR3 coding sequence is TGTGCCAGCTCAGGGACTAGCCGCCAAGAGACCCAGTACTTC.

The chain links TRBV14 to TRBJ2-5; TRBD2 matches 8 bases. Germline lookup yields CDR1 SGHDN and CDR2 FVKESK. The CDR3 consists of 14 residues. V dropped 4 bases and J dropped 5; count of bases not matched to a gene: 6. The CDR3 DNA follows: TGTGCCAGCAGCCCCTTTAGCGGGGTGGAGACCCAGTACTTC. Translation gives CASSPFSGVETQYF.

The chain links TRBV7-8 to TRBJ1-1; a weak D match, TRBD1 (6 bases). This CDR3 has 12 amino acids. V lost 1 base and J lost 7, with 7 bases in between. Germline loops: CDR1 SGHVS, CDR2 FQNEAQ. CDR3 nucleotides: TGTGCCAGCAGCTTAGGGACAGATGAAGCTTTCTTT. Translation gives CASSLGTDEAFF.

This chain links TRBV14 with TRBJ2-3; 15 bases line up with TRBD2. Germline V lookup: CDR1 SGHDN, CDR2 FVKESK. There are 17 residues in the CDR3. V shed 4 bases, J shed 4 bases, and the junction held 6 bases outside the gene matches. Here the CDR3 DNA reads TGTGCCAGCAGCCCTCTACGGACTAGCGGGGGGGCAGATACGCAGTATTTT. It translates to CASSPLRTSGGADTQYF.

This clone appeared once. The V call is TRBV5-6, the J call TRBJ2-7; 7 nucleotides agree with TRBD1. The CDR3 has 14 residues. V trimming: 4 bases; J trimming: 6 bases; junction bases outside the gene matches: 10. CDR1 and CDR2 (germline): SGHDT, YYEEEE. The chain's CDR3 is CASSGFRQGTEQYF. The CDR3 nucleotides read TGTGCCAGCAGCGGCTTCAGACAGGGAACCGAGCAGTACTTC.

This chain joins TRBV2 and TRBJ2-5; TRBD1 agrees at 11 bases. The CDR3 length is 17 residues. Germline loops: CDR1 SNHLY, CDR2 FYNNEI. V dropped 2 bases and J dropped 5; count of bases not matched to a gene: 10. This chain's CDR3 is CASSELGTGGRWETQYF. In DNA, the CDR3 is TGTGCCAGCAGTGAACTTGGGACAGGGGGAAGGTGGGAGACCCAGTACTTC.